This T cell receptor (beta chain) was identified during a study of blood T cell repertoires in COVID-19. Study-level information: Samples taken during acute and convalescent COVID-19 were collected in the United States, Italy and Spain. T cells, B-cell-depleted T cells, or PBMCs supplied cDNA or gDNA.

The CDR3 is 16 residues long. Germline CDR1 and CDR2: MNHEY and SVGEGT. V gave up 3 bases and J gave up 1 base, with 12 bases separating them. How the authors handled the data: Scientists estimated how many nucleated cells there were by amplifying reference gene primers. TCRdb's copy holds only in-frame clones and misses some; the assay was immunoSEQ multiplex PCR. V and J calls and clone size follow that table, whereas D and trimming were derived from the DNA. The repertoire holds 410,000 or so clones, approximately 91% seen once, with 1.5% to 1.8% in the top ten. Seattle participants joined during active infection and were tracked over time.

This receptor was obtained from a woman aged 40 to 50 with COVID-19, enrolled during active disease. Material for sequencing was peripheral blood. V and J are TRBV6-2 or TRBV6-3 and TRBJ2-2, with a weak D call TRBD2 (6 bases). The CDR3 loop is CASSYRRGLNTGELFF. CDR3 DNA: TGTGCCAGCAGTTATAGGAGGGGTCTGAACACCGGGGAGCTGTTTTTT.